What follows is one T cell receptor (beta chain) and its context. Repertoires were generated with immunoSEQ multiplex PCR, while TCRdb's copy carries only in-frame clones and drops some. Counted here are some 66,000 clones, approximately 93% occurring once; the ten biggest clones make up 2.5% to 3%. The data belong to a study of blood T cell repertoires in COVID-19. In the study overall: The samples span acute and convalescent COVID-19 from the United States, Italy and Spain.

This clonotype was sampled from a man aged 65 to 79 with active COVID-19. The sample taken for sequencing was peripheral blood.

CDR3 protein: CASPYNSPLHF. The CDR3 DNA reads as TGTGCCAGCCCTTATAATTCACCCCTCCACTTT. J is TRBJ1-6 and V is TRBV21-1. TRBV21-1 is classified as a pseudogene. The CDR3 runs 11 residues.